The 13 T cell receptor beta chains below were found in one sample sequenced in a study of T cells in Graves' hyperthyroidism and ophthalmopathy. Amplification targeted TCR beta CDR3 regions from RNA transcripts. In the first-round RT-PCR of the TCR CDR3, the HTBI primer set was used. MiXCR, run by TCRdb on the multiplex PCR reads, gives a single entry per CDR3 protein. The sample holds 600,000 to 700,000 distinct CDR3 sequences, about 45% seen once. Specimen: peripheral blood or thyroid tissue (not recorded which). The source is an adult man with Graves' disease, either hyperthyroidism or ophthalmopathy (not recorded which).

The V gene is TRBV2, the J gene TRBJ1-6; no reliable D call. CDR1 and CDR2 from the germline V gene are SNHLY and FYNNEI. V was clipped by 4 bases and J by 8 bases, with 15 bases between them. The CDR3 has 15 residues. The CDR3 DNA sequence: TGTGCCAGCAGTGCTAGTAGGGCCGAGGATTCACCCCTCCACTTT. It yields the protein CASSASRAEDSPLHF.

The rearrangement links TRBV29-1 to TRBJ2-6; D is unresolved. Per germline, CDR1 SQVTM and CDR2 ANQGSEA. With 0 bases removed from V and 3 bases from J, the gap between germline ends came to 3 bases. CDR3 length: 13 amino acids. CDR3 DNA sequence: TGCAGCGTTGAAGATTATGGGGCCAACGTCCTGACTTTC. This sequence encodes CSVEDYGANVLTF.

The table lists this clonotype with a few counts. V and J are TRBV7-2 and TRBJ2-7, with TRBD1 matching 8 bases. CDR1 is SGHTA and CDR2 is FQGNSA in the germline V gene. This CDR3 spans 15 amino acids. Losses at the gene ends were 2 bases for V and 5 bases for J; bases not matched to a gene: 8. CDR3 sequence reads: CASSLTGQGANEQYF. CDR3 nucleotide sequence: TGTGCCAGCAGCTTAACTGGACAGGGTGCCAACGAGCAGTACTTC.

This clonotype was found many times. The chain couples TRBV20-1 to TRBJ1-5; D gene ambiguous. Germline V lookup: CDR1 DFQATT, CDR2 SNEGSKA (reference sequence). The CDR3 consists of 12 residues. V lost 3 bases and J 4 bases, leaving 7 bases between the germline ends. CDR3 bases: TGCAGTGCTAGGGCAGCTAATCAGCCCCAGCATTTT. This translates into CSARAANQPQHF.

This clonotype was detected a few times. The gene calls are TRBV19 and TRBJ1-4; D might be TRBD1 (5 bases). This CDR3 is 15 amino acids long. Trimming took 5 bases from V and 5 from J, leaving 15 bases between them. Germline CDR1 LNHDA, CDR2 SQIVND (reference sequence). CDR3 nucleotides: TGTGCCAGTAGTCCCCCGGGGGTAGGGAATGAAAAACTGTTTTTT. Protein sequence: CASSPPGVGNEKLFF.

This chain connects TRBV5-1 to TRBJ1-2, with D unresolved. This CDR3 has 15 amino acids. The V gene lost 0 bases and the J gene lost 3 bases, with 12 bases spanning the gap. CDR1 is SGHRS and CDR2 is YFSETQ in the germline V gene. In DNA, the CDR3 is TGCGCCAGCAGCTTGGCCGTCGACACCTACTATGGCTACACCTTC. As protein: CASSLAVDTYYGYTF.

As concerns this clonotype: This may be a read error, as it is one base from a much larger clone. The chain has TRBV15 and TRBJ1-6; no clear D gene. This CDR3 is 17 amino acids long. Looked up from germline, CDR1 is LNHNV and CDR2 is YYDKDF (reference sequence). The DNA for the CDR3 is TGTGCCACCAGCGGAGAGCGGATTAGCTCCTATAATTCACCCCTCCACTTT. Translating gives CATSGERISSYNSPLHF.

The chain has TRBV2 and TRBJ2-7, with 16 nucleotides matching TRBD2. The germline CDR1 and CDR2 sequences are SNHLY and FYNNEI. With V trimmed by 6 bases and J by 0 bases, 14 bases remained unmatched. This CDR3 contains 20 residues. The DNA for the CDR3 is TGTGCCAGCAGCCAAGCCGGGACTAGCGGGGGGGCCGGCCTCTCCTACGAGCAGTACTTC. This gives the protein CASSQAGTSGGAGLSYEQYF.

As regards this clonotype: One junction end does not reproduce the germline sequence, and a read error may be involved. The V call is TRBV7-9, the J call TRBJ2-7; no firm D call. CDR3 length: 13 residues. The V gene's germline CDR1 is SEHNR and CDR2 FQNEAQ (reference sequence). The CDR3 here is CASSQLTTYEQYF. In nucleotides, the CDR3 is TGCGCCAGCAGCCAATTAACAACCTACGAGCAGTACTTC. The complete variable domain, with remaining parts taken from reference TRBV7-9 and TRBJ2-7, reads DTGVSQNPRHKITKRGQNVTFRCDPISEHNRLYWYRQTLGQGPEFLTYFQNEAQLEKSRLLSDRFSAERPKGSFSTLEIQRTEQGDSAMYLCASSQLTTYEQYFGPGTRLTVT.

This clonotype has more than one count but fewer than ten. The V call is TRBV7-2, the J call TRBJ2-7, with D perhaps TRBD2 (6 bases). The germline CDR1 and CDR2 sequences are SGHTA and FQGNSA. This CDR3 is built from 12 residues. Between the trimmed V and J ends, which lost 7 bases and 4 bases, there was a span of 11 bases. As DNA, the CDR3 is TGTGCCAGCAACGGTGGGGGGTACGAGCAGTACTTC. Translation: CASNGGGYEQYF.

This clonotype showed up many times. J is TRBJ1-2 and V is TRBV14, with TRBD1 identical over 7 bases. Germline V gene sequence: CDR1 SGHDN, CDR2 FVKESK. V lost 2 bases to trimming and J lost 6 bases; unmatched junction nucleotides: 6. The CDR3 contains 14 residues. The CDR3: CASSQQQGRNGYTF. Here the CDR3 DNA reads TGTGCCAGCAGCCAACAACAGGGGAGGAATGGCTACACCTTC.

In its sample, this clonotype was seen a few times. The rearrangement joins TRBV7-9 to TRBJ2-5; 15 bases map to TRBD2. The CDR3 is made up of 17 amino acids. V trimming: 3 bases; J trimming: 5 bases; junction bases outside the gene matches: 7. In germline, CDR1 is SEHNR, CDR2 FQNEAQ (reference sequence). The CDR3 loop reads CASSFLGLAGGWETQYF. CDR3 bases: TGTGCCAGCAGCTTCCTGGGACTAGCGGGAGGATGGGAGACCCAGTACTTC.

The chain recombines TRBV9 with TRBJ1-6; the match to TRBD1 covers 7 bases. CDR3 length: 15 amino acids. V dropped 3 bases and J dropped 4; count of bases not matched to a gene: 4. Germline V CDR1 and CDR2: SGDLS, YYNGEE. CDR3 sequence reads: CASSASGQYNSPLHF. CDR3 nucleotide sequence: TGTGCCAGCAGCGCGTCGGGACAGTATAATTCACCCCTCCACTTT.